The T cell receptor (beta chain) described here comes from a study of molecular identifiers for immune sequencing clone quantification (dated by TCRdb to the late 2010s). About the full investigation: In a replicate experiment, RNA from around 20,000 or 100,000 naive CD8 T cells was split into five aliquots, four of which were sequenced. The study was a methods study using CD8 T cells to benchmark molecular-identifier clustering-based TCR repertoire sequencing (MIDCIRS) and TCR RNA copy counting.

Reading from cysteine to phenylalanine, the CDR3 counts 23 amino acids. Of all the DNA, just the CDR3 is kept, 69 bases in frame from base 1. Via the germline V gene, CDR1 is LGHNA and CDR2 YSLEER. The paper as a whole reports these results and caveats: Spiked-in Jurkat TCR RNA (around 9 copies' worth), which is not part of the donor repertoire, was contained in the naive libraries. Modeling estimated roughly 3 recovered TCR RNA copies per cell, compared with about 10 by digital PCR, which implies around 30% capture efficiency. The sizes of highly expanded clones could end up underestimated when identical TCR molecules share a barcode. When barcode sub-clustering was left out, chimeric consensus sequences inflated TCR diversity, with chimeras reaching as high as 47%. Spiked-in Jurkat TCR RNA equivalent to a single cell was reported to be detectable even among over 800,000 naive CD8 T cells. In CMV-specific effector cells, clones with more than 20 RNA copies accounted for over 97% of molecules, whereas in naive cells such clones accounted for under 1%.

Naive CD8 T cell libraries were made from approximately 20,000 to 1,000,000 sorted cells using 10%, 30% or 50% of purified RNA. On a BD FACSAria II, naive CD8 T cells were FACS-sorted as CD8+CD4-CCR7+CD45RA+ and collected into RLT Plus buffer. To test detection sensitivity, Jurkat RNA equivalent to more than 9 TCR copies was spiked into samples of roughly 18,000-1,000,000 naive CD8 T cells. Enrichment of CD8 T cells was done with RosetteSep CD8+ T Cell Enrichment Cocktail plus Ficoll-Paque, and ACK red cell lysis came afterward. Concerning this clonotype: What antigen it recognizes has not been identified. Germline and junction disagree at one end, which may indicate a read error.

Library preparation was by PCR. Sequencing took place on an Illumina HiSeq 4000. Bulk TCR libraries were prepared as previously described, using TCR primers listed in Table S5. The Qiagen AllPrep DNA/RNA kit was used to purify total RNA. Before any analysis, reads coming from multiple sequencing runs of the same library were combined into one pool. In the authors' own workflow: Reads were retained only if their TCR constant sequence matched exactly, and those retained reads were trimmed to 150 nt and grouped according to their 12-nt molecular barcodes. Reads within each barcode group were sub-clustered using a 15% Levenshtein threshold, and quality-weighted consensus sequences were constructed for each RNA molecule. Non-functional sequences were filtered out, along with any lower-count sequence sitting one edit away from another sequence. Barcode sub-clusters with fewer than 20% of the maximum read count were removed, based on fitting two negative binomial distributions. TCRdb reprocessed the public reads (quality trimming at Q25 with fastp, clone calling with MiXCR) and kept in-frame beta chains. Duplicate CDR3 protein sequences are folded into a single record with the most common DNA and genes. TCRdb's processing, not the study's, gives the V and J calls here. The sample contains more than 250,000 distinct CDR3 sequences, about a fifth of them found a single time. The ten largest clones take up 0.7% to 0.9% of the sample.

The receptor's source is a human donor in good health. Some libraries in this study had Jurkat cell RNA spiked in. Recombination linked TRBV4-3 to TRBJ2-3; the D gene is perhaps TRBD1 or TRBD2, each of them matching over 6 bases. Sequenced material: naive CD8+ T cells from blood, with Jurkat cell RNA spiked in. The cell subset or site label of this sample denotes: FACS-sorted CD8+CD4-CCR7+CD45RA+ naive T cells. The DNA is TGCGCCAGCAGCCAGGGCATCCCGACAGGCCCAACGCAGGTTGGGGGGAGGACAGCTACGCAGTATTTT. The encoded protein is CASSQGIPTGPTQVGGRTATQYF.